The clone carrying this T cell receptor beta chain was observed at least ten times. Time point described: newly diagnosed GD, antithyroid drugs for less than 3 months. Making the TCR library involved RNA that had been extracted from PBMCs. The CDR3 loop spans 15 amino acids. The germline V and J ends were trimmed by 3 bases and 6 bases, with 15 bases remaining between them. Germline-derived CDR1 and CDR2 are LNHNV and YYDKDF (reference sequence). The sample is drawn from a study of regulatory T cells in long-lasting Graves disease. Study as a whole: For a period under 3 months, newly diagnosed Graves' patients had taken antithyroid drugs.

In building TCR beta libraries, iRepertoire HTBI primers were used together with Arm-PCR of CDR3 regions. TCRdb ran MiXCR on the multiplex PCR reads and lists one entry per CDR3 protein. The sample records around 240,000 distinct CDR3 sequences, around 18% being singletons. This same sample was also part of a study on T cells in Graves' hyperthyroidism and ophthalmopathy. As that study records: The HTBI primer set was used in a first-round RT-PCR of the TCR CDR3.

The source material was peripheral blood mononuclear cells (PBMCs), sampled at new diagnosis, from a patient treated with antithyroid drugs. This receptor was taken from a young woman with Graves disease. The J gene is TRBJ2-1, the V gene TRBV15, with D tentatively TRBD1 or TRBD2 (6 bases each). In DNA form, the CDR3 reads TGTGCCACCAGCAGTGGGCAAGGGGGGCCCAATGAGCAGTTCTTC. Amino acids: CATSSGQGGPNEQFF.